This TCR beta chain stems from a study of follicular helper T cells after annual influenza vaccination. Clones were read by immunoSEQ multiplex PCR, and TCRdb kept only the in-frame ones, dropping some. The sample has thousands of clones, roughly 80% seen once. Time point meaning: 2015-2016 season, 7 days after influenza vaccination. The CDR3 has 15 amino acids. V lost 0 bases, J lost 5 bases, and 13 bases lay in between. Germline loops: CDR1 GTSNPN, CDR2 SVGIG (reference sequence). The clonotype was recovered from an adult who received the influenza vaccine. The chain carries TRBV30 and TRBJ1-4; TRBD1 is a possible D gene (5 bases). The starting material was CXCR5- memory CD4+ T cells sorted from blood, obtained 7 days after influenza vaccination. This CDR3 is CAWSVAVTVNEKLFF. The CDR3 DNA reads as TGTGCCTGGAGTGTAGCCGTGACAGTAAATGAAAAACTGTTTTTT. Drawing the rest from reference TRBV30 and TRBJ1-4, the complete variable domain is SQTIHQWPATLVQPVGSPLSLECTVEGTSNPNLYWYRQAAGRGLQLLFYSVGIGQISSEVPQNLSASRPQDRQFILSSKKLLLSDSGFYLCAWSVAVTVNEKLFFGSGTQLSVL.